These 10 T cell receptor beta chains originate from one sample sequenced in a study of cytomegalovirus exposure and HLA in healthy donors. The PCR made use of 60 Vbeta and 13 Jbeta primers. Repertoires were generated with immunoSEQ multiplex PCR, while TCRdb's copy carries only in-frame clones and drops some. The sample gives roughly 200,000 clones, over 65% of which show up once; less than 3.5% is in the top ten. The sequenced sample consisted of PBMCs. The source of these receptors is a young woman in good health and CMV-seronegative.

V and J are TRBV5-6 and TRBJ2-5, with 9 bases matching TRBD1. The germline CDR1 and CDR2 sequences are SGHDT and YYEEEE. CDR3 size: 14 residues. Trimming cost V 3 bases and J 4 bases; bases outside gene matches: 4. The CDR3 loop is CASSSGTGTETQYF. CDR3 bases: TGTGCCAGCAGCTCCGGGACAGGGACAGAGACCCAGTACTTC.

The chain has TRBV29-1 and TRBJ2-1; D gene ambiguous. There are 12 residues in the CDR3. V was cut by 4 bases and J by 6 bases, with 10 bases left in between. The germline V gene has CDR1 SQVTM and CDR2 ANQGSEA. The CDR3 loop reads CSVVTGVNEQFF. Written as DNA, the CDR3 is TGCAGCGTTGTAACTGGAGTCAATGAGCAGTTCTTC.

For the CDR3, the DNA is TGTGCCAGCAGCGTAGCGGGAGGGCCGCAAGATACGCAGTATTTT. Translated, it gives CASSVAGGPQDTQYF. The chain recombines TRBV9 with TRBJ2-3; TRBD2 matches at 8 bases. V lost 0 bases, J lost 5 bases, and 5 bases stayed unmatched. Germline assignment: CDR1 SGDLS and CDR2 YYNGEE. The CDR3 extends over 15 amino acids.

The J gene is TRBJ2-3, the V gene TRBV6-5, with 7 bases matching TRBD2. The length of the CDR3 is 15 residues. Germline values: CDR1 MNHEY, CDR2 SVGAGI. Losses at the gene ends were 6 bases for V and 4 bases for J; bases not matched to a gene: 10. CDR3 sequence reads: CASRGAGVGADTQYF. CDR3 in DNA: TGTGCCAGCAGAGGGGCGGGAGTAGGGGCAGATACGCAGTATTTT.

V usage is TRBV15 and J usage is TRBJ1-1; no clear D gene. CDR1 is LNHNV, CDR2 YYDKDF, per germline (reference sequence). This CDR3 spans 15 amino acids. Trimming removed 3 bases at V and 3 bases at J, with 14 bases between. This CDR3 is CATSSSWVGDTEAFF. The CDR3 bases are TGTGCCACCAGCAGCTCATGGGTGGGCGACACTGAAGCTTTCTTT.

This clone has only a few counts. The chain employs TRBV5-1 and TRBJ2-3; maybe TRBD2 (6 bases). V was trimmed by 6 bases and J by 0 bases, leaving 14 bases between them. CDR1 is SGHRS, CDR2 YFSETQ, per germline. The CDR3 has 15 amino acids. The CDR3 region has the DNA TGCGCCAGCACCCGGTCCAGCGGGAGCACAGATACGCAGTATTTT. Translated: CASTRSSGSTDTQYF. Based on the CDR3 plus reference TRBV5-1 and TRBJ2-3, the full variable domain is KAGVTQTPRYLIKTRGQQVTLSCSPISGHRSVSWYQQTPGQGLQFLFEYFSETQRNKGNFPGRFSGRQFSNSRSEMNVSTLELGDSALYLCASTRSSGSTDTQYFGPGTRLTVL.

The sample holds a few counts of this clone. The genes are TRBV5-1 and TRBJ2-4, with D unclear. Deletions cut 4 bases from V and 2 bases from J, with 7 bases between. Germline values: CDR1 SGHRS, CDR2 YFSETQ. The CDR3 spans 13 residues. DNA for the CDR3: TGCGCCAGCAGCCCAGAACCCAAAAACATTCAGTACTTC. Translated: CASSPEPKNIQYF.

This clone has only a few counts. CDR3 amino acids: CASSYNSRGGNQPQHF. The DNA of the CDR3 is TGTGCCAGCAGTTACAACTCCAGGGGGGGCAATCAGCCCCAGCATTTT. The genes are TRBV6-5 and TRBJ1-5; TRBD1 matches at 7 bases. The CDR3 totals 16 residues. Germline V gene data show CDR1 as MNHEY and CDR2 as SVGAGI. V lost 2 bases, J lost 2 bases, and 6 bases stayed unmatched.

The count of this clone is one. Different DNA sequences within this sample yield the same CDR3. CDR3 DNA sequence: TGTGCCAGTAGTATCACAGCGAACACCGGGGAGCTGTTTTTT. Encoded protein: CASSITANTGELFF. The chain has TRBV19 and TRBJ2-2; D uncertain. Per germline, CDR1 LNHDA and CDR2 SQIVND (reference sequence). V shed 3 bases and J shed 0 bases, with 5 bases lying between them. CDR3 length: 14 residues.

V is TRBV28 and J is TRBJ2-7, with 8 bases that match TRBD1. The trim removed 6 bases at V and 3 bases at J, leaving 7 bases unmatched. The CDR3 totals 14 residues. Germline V gene data show CDR1 as MDHEN and CDR2 as SYDVKM. The CDR3 loop reads CASSRPGQGYEQYF. The CDR3 bases are TGTGCCAGCAGCCGACCCGGACAGGGCTACGAGCAGTACTTC.